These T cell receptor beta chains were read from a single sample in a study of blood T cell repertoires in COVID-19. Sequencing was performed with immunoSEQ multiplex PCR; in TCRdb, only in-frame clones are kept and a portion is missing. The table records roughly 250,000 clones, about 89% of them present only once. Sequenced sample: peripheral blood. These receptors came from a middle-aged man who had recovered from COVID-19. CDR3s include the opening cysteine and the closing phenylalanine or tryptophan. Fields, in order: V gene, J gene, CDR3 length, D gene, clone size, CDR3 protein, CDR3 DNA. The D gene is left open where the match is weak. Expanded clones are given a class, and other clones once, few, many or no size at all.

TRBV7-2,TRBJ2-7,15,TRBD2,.,CASSLDGTSSYEQYF,TGTGCCAGCAGCTTAGATGGGACTAGCTCGTACGAGCAGTACTTC
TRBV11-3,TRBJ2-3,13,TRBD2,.,CASSQRGGTTQYF,TGTGCCAGCAGCCAGCGGGGGGGCACTACGCAGTATTTT
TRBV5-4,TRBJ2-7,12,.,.,CASSLGAYEQYF,TGTGCCAGCAGCTTGGGTGCGTACGAGCAGTACTTC
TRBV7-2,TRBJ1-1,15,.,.,CASSLVEVMNTEAFF,TGTGCCAGCAGCTTAGTAGAGGTTATGAACACTGAAGCTTTCTTT
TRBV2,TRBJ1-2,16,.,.,CASSGWGHQTLYGYTF,TGTGCCAGCAGTGGGTGGGGACACCAAACCCTCTATGGCTACACCTTC
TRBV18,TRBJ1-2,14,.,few,CASSPPRVTHGYTF,TGTGCCAGCTCACCACCGAGGGTTACTCATGGCTACACCTTC
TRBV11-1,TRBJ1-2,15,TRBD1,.,CASSPRDRGLYGYTF,TGTGCCAGCAGCCCCAGGGACAGGGGCCTCTATGGCTACACCTTC
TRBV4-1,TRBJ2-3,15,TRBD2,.,CASSLGTTITDTQYF,TGCGCCAGCAGCCTAGGGACTACAATCACAGATACGCAGTATTTT
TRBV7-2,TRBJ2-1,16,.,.,CASSLAGAISYNEQFF,TGTGCCAGCAGCTTAGCAGGGGCTATCTCCTACAATGAGCAGTTCTTC
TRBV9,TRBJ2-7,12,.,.,CASSRSGYEQYF,TGTGCCAGCAGCCGAAGCGGCTACGAGCAGTACTTC
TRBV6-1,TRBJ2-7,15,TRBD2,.,CASSEPSGRYYEQYF,TGTGCCAGCAGTGAGCCAAGCGGGAGGTACTACGAGCAGTACTTC
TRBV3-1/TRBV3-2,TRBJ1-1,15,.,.,CASSQGGVGNTEAFF,TGTGCCAGCAGCCAGGGGGGGGTTGGAAACACTGAAGCTTTCTTT
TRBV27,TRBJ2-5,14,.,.,CASSFISGQETQYF,TGTGCCAGCAGTTTCATCAGCGGACAAGAGACCCAGTACTTC
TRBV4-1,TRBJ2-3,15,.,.,CASRQAFFGADTQYF,TGCGCCAGCAGGCAAGCCTTTTTCGGGGCAGATACGCAGTATTTT
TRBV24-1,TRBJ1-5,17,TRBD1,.,CATSIGTGGGRNQPQHF,TGTGCCACCAGTATCGGGACAGGGGGGGGGCGCAATCAGCCCCAGCATTTT
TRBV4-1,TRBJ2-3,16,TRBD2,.,CASSQTRTSHTDTQYF,TGCGCCAGCAGCCAAACCCGGACTAGTCACACAGATACGCAGTATTTT
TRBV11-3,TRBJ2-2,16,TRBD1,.,CASSQGQGGNTGELFF,TGTGCCAGCAGCCAAGGACAGGGAGGAAACACCGGGGAGCTGTTTTTT
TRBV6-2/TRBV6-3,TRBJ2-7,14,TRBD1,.,CASSYSGTGGVMYF,TGTGCCAGCAGTTACTCCGGGACAGGGGGCGTAATGTACTTC
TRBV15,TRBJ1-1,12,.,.,CATSLGVTEAFF,TGTGCCACCAGCTTAGGGGTTACTGAAGCTTTCTTT
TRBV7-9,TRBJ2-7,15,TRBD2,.,CASRRQLAGYYEQYF,TGTGCCAGCAGGCGACAGCTAGCGGGATACTACGAGCAGTACTTC
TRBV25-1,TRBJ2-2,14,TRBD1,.,CASTPGQGKRELFF,TGTGCCAGCACTCCGGGACAGGGGAAAAGGGAGCTGTTTTTT
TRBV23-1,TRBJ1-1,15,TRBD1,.,CASSQSYRGQDEAFF,TGCGCCAGCAGTCAATCGTACAGGGGGCAGGATGAAGCTTTCTTT
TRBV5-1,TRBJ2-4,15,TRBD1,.,CASSLRTGEGNIQYF,TGCGCCAGCAGCCTGAGGACAGGGGAGGGAAACATTCAGTACTTC
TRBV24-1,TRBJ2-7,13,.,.,CATSGTGLREQYF,TGTGCCACCAGCGGGACTGGCCTACGGGAGCAGTACTTC
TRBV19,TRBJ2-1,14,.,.,CASSRASWYNEQFF,TGTGCCAGTAGTAGGGCTTCATGGTACAATGAGCAGTTCTTC
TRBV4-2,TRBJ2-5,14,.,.,CASSQAGVIETQYF,TGTGCCAGCAGCCAAGCGGGAGTGATAGAGACCCAGTACTTC
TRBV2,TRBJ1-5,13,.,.,CASTGDLSQPQHF,TGTGCCAGCACTGGGGACTTAAGCCAGCCCCAGCATTTT
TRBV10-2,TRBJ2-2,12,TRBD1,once,CASIQGSGELFF,TGCGCCAGCATACAGGGGTCCGGGGAGCTGTTTTTT
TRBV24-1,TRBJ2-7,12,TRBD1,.,CAPDRGPREQYF,TGTGCCCCCGACAGGGGCCCTCGGGAGCAGTACTTC
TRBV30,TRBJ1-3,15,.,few,CAWSRIGSSGNTIYF,TGTGCCTGGAGTAGGATAGGGAGCTCTGGAAACACCATATATTTT
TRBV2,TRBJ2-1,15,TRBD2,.,CASSDSGSSYNEQFF,TGTGCCAGCAGTGATAGCGGGAGTTCCTACAATGAGCAGTTCTTC
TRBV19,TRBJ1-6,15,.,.,CASSIRQRLNSPLHF,TGTGCCAGTAGTATCCGACAGAGACTTAATTCACCCCTCCACTTT
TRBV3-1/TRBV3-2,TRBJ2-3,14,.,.,CASSPPVCGDTQYF,TGTGCCAGCAGCCCGCCGGTGTGTGGAGATACGCAGTATTTT
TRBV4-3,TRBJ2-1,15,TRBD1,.,CASSQDRGTGGEQFF,TGCGCCAGCAGCCAAGATAGGGGGACAGGGGGGGAGCAGTTCTTC
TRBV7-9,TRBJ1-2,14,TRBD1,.,CASSGQGRWDGYTF,TGTGCCAGCAGCGGACAGGGGAGGTGGGATGGCTACACCTTC
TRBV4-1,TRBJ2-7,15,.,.,CASSQEIGFSYEQYF,TGCGCCAGCAGCCAAGAAATTGGCTTTTCCTACGAGCAGTACTTC
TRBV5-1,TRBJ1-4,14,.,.,CASSSGAPNEKLFF,TGCGCCAGCAGCTCAGGGGCCCCTAATGAAAAACTGTTTTTT
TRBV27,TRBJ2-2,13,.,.,CASGLHKTGELFF,TGTGCCAGTGGACTGCATAAGACCGGGGAGCTGTTTTTT